This TCR beta chain stems from a study of blood T cell repertoires in COVID-19 (dated by TCRdb to about 2020). Describing the broader study: Samples covering the acute and convalescent phases of COVID-19 were provided by collaborators in the United States, Italy and Spain. The material from the prospective study consisted of cDNA or gDNA derived from T cells, B-cell-depleted T cells, or PBMCs. The dataset comprised deeply sampled blood TCRbeta repertoires from subjects exposed to, actively infected with, or recovered from COVID-19. The repertoires were released in a freely available public database meant as a resource for research on the immune response to SARS-CoV-2. The samples were drawn from the first 160 participants of the ongoing ImmuneRACE study and from over 950 subjects provided by 6 global collaborators. Sample metadata almost always included a de-identified subject ID, COVID-19 status, age in years and sex. Where HLA class I and class II types were available, the types were taken from metadata supplied by the sample provider, not from assay-based typing.

Including cysteine and phenylalanine, the CDR3 has 14 amino acids. Just the 42-base CDR3 DNA is kept, in frame starting at base 1. Looking up the germline V gene yields CDR1 SNHLY and CDR2 FYNNEI. V was cut back by 6 bases and J by 0 bases, leaving a gap of 9 bases between them. Participants in the prospective study were enrolled through a virtual design, were aged about 18 to 90 years, and lived in 24 United States geographic areas. To assign participants to cohorts, the prospective study relied on clinical history that participants themselves reported in a screening survey and a study questionnaire. Mobile phlebotomists in the prospective study collected whole blood, serum and a nasopharyngeal or oropharyngeal swab from every participant. Prospective study participants could optionally give additional blood draws and questionnaires over an approximately 2-month period. Prospective study blood samples were shipped either frozen or at room temperature before DNA extraction.

About this clone: No cognate antigen has been identified for it. Base-call qualities are not available, and no considerably larger clone is one nucleotide away.

The immunoSEQ Assay, a bias-controlled multiplex PCR, was used to amplify TCRbeta CDR3 regions from genomic DNA. The authors processed their data as follows. The number of nucleated cells in each sample was estimated from the amplification of reference gene primers within the assay. To quantify the absolute abundance of each unique TCRbeta CDR3 rearrangement, sequence reads were collapsed and filtered. For each sample, productive Simpson clonality was calculated as the square root of Simpson's diversity index across productive rearrangements. In its TCRdb copy, this immuneACCESS table keeps in-frame sequences only and misses some clones. Where compared with another copy, unresolved V genes explain less than half of these, and the others have no known cause. V, J and clone size reflect that table, while D and trimming were determined from the DNA. This sample has some 220,000 clones in its table, and approximately 90% of those were observed once. The top ten hold around 3.8% of the sample.

General conclusions and limits of the study: Clinical and demographic metadata were provided uncurated, with the amount varying by source and participant.

This clonotype was sampled from a woman between 35 and 50 years old with acute COVID-19. Sequencing was carried out using PBMCs or T cells enriched from blood (not recorded which). This chain is built from TRBV2 and TRBJ1-3; a weak D assignment points to TRBD1 (6 bases agree). CDR3 loop: CASREQGSGNTIYF. The base sequence is TGTGCCAGCAGGGAACAGGGCTCTGGAAACACCATATATTTT.